These 9 T cell receptor beta chains were all obtained from the same sample, sequenced in a study of blood T cell repertoires in COVID-19. Here immunoSEQ multiplex PCR was the method, and the copy in TCRdb shows in-frame clones only, minus some. Here the sample spans approximately 200,000 clones, around 84% being singletons. Material: PBMCs or T cells enriched from blood (not recorded which). All receptors come from a woman aged 25 to 39 who had recovered from COVID-19.

This clone was recorded a few times. This chain connects TRBV19 to TRBJ1-2; possibly TRBD1 for D (5 bases). Trimming removed 5 bases from V and 5 bases from J, with 15 bases in between. Germline loops: CDR1 LNHDA, CDR2 SQIVND (reference sequence). The CDR3 length is 14 residues. The CDR3 reads CASSVIQAEYGYTF. CDR3 sequence (DNA): TGTGCCAGTAGTGTCATACAGGCAGAGTATGGCTACACCTTC.

V gene TRBV5-1 combines with J gene TRBJ1-3; no definite D call. Germline CDR1 is SGHRS and CDR2 is YFSETQ. The length of the CDR3 is 14 residues. V lost 3 bases, J lost 0 bases, and 7 bases lay in between. CDR3 DNA sequence: TGCGCCAGCAGCTCGACACTCTCTGGAAACACCATATATTTT. Its translation: CASSSTLSGNTIYF.

This clone appeared many times. The genes are TRBV28 and TRBJ1-1; 8 bases match TRBD1. The CDR3 runs 14 residues. J gave up 10 bases and V 1 base, and 8 bases lay outside the gene matches. Germline V gene data show CDR1 as MDHEN and CDR2 as SYDVKM. The chain's CDR3 is CASSLSLGQESAFF. Here the CDR3 DNA reads TGTGCCAGCAGTTTATCTCTGGGACAGGAATCAGCTTTCTTT.

V and J are TRBV7-6 and TRBJ2-5; D possibly corresponds to TRBD2 (5 bases). V lost 0 bases, J lost 5 bases, and 13 bases lay in between. This CDR3 contains 15 residues. CDR1 is SGHVS and CDR2 is FNYEAQ in the germline V gene. For the CDR3, the DNA is TGTGCCAGCAGCTTAGCGAGGGTATTTCGGGAGACCCAGTACTTC. It is translated as CASSLARVFRETQYF.

This clone was seen a single time. The chain employs TRBV10-3 and TRBJ2-1; 8 bases are a match to TRBD2. J gave up 8 bases and V 0 bases, and 9 bases lay outside the gene matches. The CDR3 extends over 16 amino acids. Per the germline V gene, CDR1 is ENHRY and CDR2 is SYGVKD. The CDR3 sequence: CAISESGTRGGYEQFF. CDR3 nucleotide sequence: TGTGCCATCAGTGAGTCAGGGACTAGGGGGGGCTATGAGCAGTTCTTC.

This clone appeared a single time. V usage is TRBV27 and J usage is TRBJ2-1; D perhaps matches TRBD2 (7 bases). Germline V gene data show CDR1 as MNHEY and CDR2 as SMNVEV (reference sequence). V lost 2 bases and J lost 2, with 10 bases in between. The CDR3 extends over 15 amino acids. The CDR3: CASSLTGGPYNEQFF. The CDR3 DNA reads as TGTGCCAGCAGTTTAACGGGGGGCCCCTACAATGAGCAGTTCTTC.

The rearrangement links TRBV3-1 (or the pseudogene TRBV3-2) to TRBJ1-1, with D perhaps matching TRBD1 (5 bases). In germline, CDR1 is LGHDT, CDR2 YNNKEL (reference sequence). The CDR3 spans 17 residues. The V end was cut by 0 bases, the J end by 6 bases, with 20 bases between. The CDR3 loop is CASSQEKGLPGFAEAFF. CDR3 bases: TGTGCCAGCAGCCAAGAGAAGGGACTACCCGGCTTCGCTGAAGCTTTCTTT.

The rearrangement uses TRBV19 and TRBJ1-1; D possibly corresponds to TRBD1 (5 bases). The V gene lost 1 base and the J gene lost 6 bases, with 15 bases spanning the gap. This CDR3 region has 15 residues. The V gene's germline CDR1 is LNHDA and CDR2 SQIVND (reference sequence). The CDR3 region has the DNA TGTGCCAGTAGTATAGCGGGGGGGATTGGCGCTGAAGCTTTCTTT. Its translation: CASSIAGGIGAEAFF.

This chain uses TRBV5-4 with TRBJ2-7; 9 nucleotides agree with TRBD2. This CDR3 is 14 amino acids long. Germline lookup yields CDR1 SGHNT and CDR2 YYREEE (reference sequence). Trimming cost V 9 bases and J 3 bases; bases outside gene matches: 10. DNA of the CDR3: TGTGCCACCCAGCTTTCTAGCGGGATCTACGAGCAGTACTTC. Its protein is CATQLSSGIYEQYF.